This record looks at one TCR beta chain sequence and its context. Its antigen is undetermined. This CDR3 is built from 14 residues. The V end lost 7 bases, the J end lost 6 bases, and 19 bases lay between the germline ends. Germline CDR1 reads SGDLS; CDR2 reads YYNGEE. This sample is drawn from a study of CD8+CD57+ T cells in acquired aplastic anemia. Overall study context: The study obtained an average of around 3.4 ug of DNA from sorted CD4+ and CD8+ cells. General study results and limits: Between the patient and control groups, CD8+ Simpson's diversity did not differ significantly. Researchers report that approximately 28 CD8+ CDR3 sequences appeared in both patients and controls.

Genomic DNA constituted the template upon which TCR beta VDJ and CDR3 profiling was performed. One entry per CDR3 protein, called by TCRdb with MiXCR from the reads. The data hold hundreds of thousands of distinct CDR3 sequences, with 60% to 80% observed a single time. Sequenced input: sorted CD4+, CD8+, or CD8+CD57+ T cells (not recorded which) from PBMCs. The receptor was derived from a human donor in good health, serving as a control. This chain links TRBV9 with TRBJ1-2; D gene unclear. This CDR3 reads CASFQPGVGHGYTF. CDR3 in DNA: TGTGCCAGCTTTCAACCGGGCGTGGGTCATGGCTACACCTTC.